The rows below give T cell receptor beta chains drawn from one sample of a study of naive and memory T cell subsets. TCRdb processed the UMI-ligation and nested PCR reads anew with MiXCR; each CDR3 protein has one entry. The profile shows about 160,000 distinct CDR3 sequences, 22% of them singletons. The specimen was naive CD4+ T cells from blood. The receptors here all came from a human donor in good health. Each CDR3 is given with its conserved first and last residue. The D gene is left open where the match is weak. Not all rows give a size; the values are once, few, many and, for expanded clones, a class.

>.|17|TRBD1|TRBJ2-1|TRBV4-3
CASSQFTGGGSYNEQFF
TGCGCCAGCAGCCAATTTACAGGGGGTGGATCCTACAATGAGCAGTTCTTC
>.|20|TRBD2|TRBJ2-1|TRBV29-1
CSVEDQRTSGRASPYNEQFF
TGCAGCGTTGAAGATCAGCGGACTAGCGGGAGGGCCTCCCCCTACAATGAGCAGTTCTTC
>.|13|TRBD1|TRBJ1-1|TRBV2
CASRRGLGTEAFF
TGTGCCAGCAGGAGGGGGCTTGGCACTGAAGCTTTCTTT
>few|15|.|TRBJ1-5|TRBV7-6
CASSLRGEGNQPQHF
TGTGCCAGCAGCTTAAGGGGTGAGGGCAATCAGCCCCAGCATTTT
>.|16|TRBD2|TRBJ2-1|TRBV13
CASSPPGLAGANEQFF
TGTGCCAGCAGCCCACCGGGACTAGCGGGGGCCAATGAGCAGTTCTTC
>many|15|.|TRBJ2-7|TRBV5-1
CASSLGTGPPYEQYF
TGCGCCAGCAGCTTGGGTACAGGGCCTCCCTACGAGCAGTACTTC
>.|16|.|TRBJ2-1|TRBV5-5
CASSLAGSGSYNEQFF
TGTGCCAGCAGCTTGGCCGGAAGCGGAAGCTACAATGAGCAGTTCTTC
>few|15|TRBD2|TRBJ2-3|TRBV20-1
CSARPRLAGADTQYF
TGCAGTGCTAGACCCCGACTAGCGGGAGCAGATACGCAGTATTTT
>many|14|.|TRBJ2-7|TRBV28
CASSLQQGAYEQYF
TGTGCCAGCAGTTTACAGCAGGGAGCTTACGAGCAGTACTTC
>.|16|.|TRBJ1-1|TRBV3-1
CASSLLGGTANTEAFF
TGTGCCAGCAGCCTCCTTGGGGGGACTGCGAACACTGAAGCTTTCTTT
>many|14|.|TRBJ2-3|TRBV6-6
CASSVGSTTDTQYF
TGTGCCAGCAGCGTCGGGTCAACGACAGATACGCAGTATTTT
>.|15|.|TRBJ2-3|TRBV6-5
CANECWAVFVDTQYF
TGTGCCAACGAATGCTGGGCTGTTTTTGTAGATACGCAGTATTTT
>.|16|TRBD2|TRBJ2-5|TRBV15
CATSAGTSVGQETQYF
TGTGCCACCAGCGCCGGGACTAGCGTCGGCCAAGAGACCCAGTACTTC
>many|13|.|TRBJ2-7|TRBV6-5
CASLGTVDYEQYF
TGTGCCAGCCTCGGGACTGTTGACTACGAGCAGTACTTC
>few|16|TRBD2|TRBJ2-3|TRBV5-6
CASRRLAGVSTDTQYF
TGTGCCAGCAGGCGACTAGCGGGAGTGTCCACAGATACGCAGTATTTT
>once|15|TRBD1|TRBJ2-2|TRBV3-1
CASSRGQGFIGELFF
TGTGCCAGCAGCCGGGGACAGGGTTTTATCGGGGAGCTGTTTTTT
>.|14|TRBD1|TRBJ1-5|TRBV6-2/TRBV6-3
CASSSGQLNQPQHF
TGTGCCAGCAGTTCGGGACAGCTCAATCAGCCCCAGCATTTT
>.|14|.|TRBJ1-5|TRBV6-1
CASSEAGTNQPQHF
TGTGCCAGCAGTGAAGCCGGGACCAATCAGCCCCAGCATTTT
>few|11|.|TRBJ1-5|TRBV12-3/TRBV12-4
CASTPVQPQHF
TGTGCCAGCACTCCTGTGCAGCCCCAGCATTTT
>few|16|.|TRBJ2-6|TRBV6-2/TRBV6-3
CASSPTGASGANVLTF
TGTGCCAGCAGTCCCACCGGGGCCTCTGGGGCCAACGTCCTGACTTTC
>.|16|TRBD1|TRBJ2-3|TRBV29-1
CSVVSARTGHPDTQYF
TGCAGCGTTGTTTCCGCAAGGACAGGGCACCCAGATACGCAGTATTTT
>.|17|.|TRBJ2-3|TRBV4-1
CASSQESRRRVVGAQYF
TGCGCCAGCAGCCAAGAAAGTAGACGGAGGGTAGTGGGTGCGCAGTATTTT
>few|18|.|TRBJ1-1|TRBV5-1
CASSLVWGGTDTSTEAFF
TGCGCCAGCAGCTTGGTCTGGGGAGGCACCGACACAAGCACTGAAGCTTTCTTT
>.|14|.|TRBJ2-3|TRBV6-6
CASTLSRAQDTQYF
TGTGCCAGCACCCTTTCACGGGCCCAAGATACGCAGTATTTT
>.|15|TRBD1|TRBJ2-3|TRBV5-1
CASSLFQGARDTQYF
TGCGCCAGCAGCTTGTTCCAGGGGGCAAGAGATACGCAGTATTTT
>many|14|.|TRBJ2-3|TRBV5-1
CASSDGNPTDTQYF
TGCGCCAGCAGCGACGGGAATCCCACAGATACGCAGTATTTT
>few|17|.|TRBJ2-2|TRBV28
CASSTTPGFQSTGELFF
TGTGCCAGCAGTACTACTCCGGGGTTCCAATCTACCGGGGAGCTGTTTTTT
>few|15|TRBD2|TRBJ2-5|TRBV29-1
CSAGGTSGRLETQYF
TGCAGCGCCGGGGGGACTAGCGGGAGATTGGAGACCCAGTACTTC